This TCR beta chain was sequenced in a study of Graves' ophthalmopathy and Graves' hyperthyroidism. Stable hyperthyroidism was defined by absence of ophthalmopathy within 18 months of follow-up. Exclusion applied to patients with other autoimmune diseases, uncontrolled infections, pregnancy or lactation. There are 14 residues in the CDR3. Trimming removed 5 bases at V and 5 bases at J, with 16 bases between. Germline lookup yields CDR1 MNHEY and CDR2 SMNVEV (reference sequence). This clonotype was counted ten times or more. RNA transcripts were the source from which TCR beta CDR3 regions were amplified. Following a first-round RT-PCR that used HTBI primers, a second-round multiplex PCR was carried out. TCRdb itself ran the multiplex PCR reads through MiXCR, one entry per CDR3 protein. Among roughly 400,000 distinct CDR3 sequences listed, roughly 17% were seen once.

The rearrangement joins TRBV27 to TRBJ2-7; D is perhaps TRBD1 or TRBD2 (5 bases each). The sequence was collected from an adult woman with stable Graves' hyperthyroidism. The specimen was peripheral blood. CDR3 nucleotides: TGTGCCAGCAGTCTGATTACCGGGACGGACGAGCAGTACTTC. Its translation: CASSLITGTDEQYF.